The clone carrying this TCR beta chain was counted a few times. Its cognate antigen is unknown. The data are from a study of post-analysis software for immune sequencing data. On the study more broadly: Disease trajectories encompassed relapsing-remitting, secondary progressive and progressive-relapsing multiple sclerosis. General study results and limits: The study found significantly lower normalized Chao1 diversity in multiple sclerosis patients than in controls. Included in a set of roughly five TRBV segments more frequent in patients than controls were TRBV5-6, TRBV5-1 and TRBV20-1. Strong same-batch co-clustering of samples appeared with F measure clustering.

V lost 0 bases and J lost 5, with 15 bases in between. CDR3 length: 15 amino acids. Per germline, CDR1 SGHRS and CDR2 YFSETQ. TCR beta libraries were prepared from cDNA with unique molecular identifiers. Starting from roughly 1.1 to 9.2 million T cells, the study yielded about half a million cDNA molecules. TCRdb used MiXCR to reprocess the PCR reads, holding one entry per CDR3 protein. Among some 800,000 distinct CDR3 sequences, roughly 50% were seen once, and the ten largest hold roughly 5.2%. Specimen: blood. This clonotype originated in a girl under 18 with multiple sclerosis. This chain uses TRBV5-1 with TRBJ2-7; D possibly uses TRBD1 or TRBD2 (6 bases each). As DNA, the CDR3 is TGCGCCAGCAGCTTGGCCGTTGGGGGGCAGGACGAGCAGTACTTC. Protein: CASSLAVGGQDEQYF.